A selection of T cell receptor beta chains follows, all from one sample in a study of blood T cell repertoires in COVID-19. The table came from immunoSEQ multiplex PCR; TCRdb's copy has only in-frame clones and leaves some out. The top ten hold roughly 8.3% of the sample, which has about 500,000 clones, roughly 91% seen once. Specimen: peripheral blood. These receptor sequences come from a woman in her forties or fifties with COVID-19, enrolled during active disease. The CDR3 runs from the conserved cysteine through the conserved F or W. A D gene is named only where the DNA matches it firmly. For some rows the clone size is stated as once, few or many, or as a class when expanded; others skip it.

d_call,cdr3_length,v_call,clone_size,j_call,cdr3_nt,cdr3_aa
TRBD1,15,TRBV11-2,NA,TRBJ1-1,TGTGCCAGCAGGGGCTACGGACAGGGTTTAACTGAAGCTTTCTTT,CASRGYGQGLTEAFF
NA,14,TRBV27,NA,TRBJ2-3,TGTGCCAGCAGTCCCATGGGGCTCACAGATACGCAGTATTTT,CASSPMGLTDTQYF
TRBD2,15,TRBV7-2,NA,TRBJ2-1,TGTGCCAGCAGCTTAGTCCCCCCGCGGGGGAATGAGCAGTTCTTC,CASSLVPPRGNEQFF
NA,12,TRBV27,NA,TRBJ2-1,TGTGCCAGCAGTCGAATACAGGGAGAGCAGTTCTTC,CASSRIQGEQFF
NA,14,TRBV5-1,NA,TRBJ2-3,TGCGCCAGCAGCTTGGGGGACATCCGGACGCCACAGTATTTT,CASSLGDIRTPQYF
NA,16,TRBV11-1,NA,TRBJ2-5,TGTGCCAGCAGCCGCGGGGGCGGGGGCGGGAGAGAGACCCAGTACTTC,CASSRGGGGGRETQYF
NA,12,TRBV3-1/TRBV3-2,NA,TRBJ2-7,TGTGCCAGCAGCCTCGGGAATGCCGAGCAGTACTTC,CASSLGNAEQYF
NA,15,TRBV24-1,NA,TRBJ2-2,TGTGCCACCAGTGATACGACACCGAACACCGGGGAGCTGTTTTTT,CATSDTTPNTGELFF
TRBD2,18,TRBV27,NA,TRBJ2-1,TGTGCCAGCAGTTTAACCCCCTCGGGCGGGGGGGCGATCAATGAGCAGTTCTTC,CASSLTPSGGGAINEQFF
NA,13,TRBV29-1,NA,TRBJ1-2,TGCAGCGTTGAAGAGCGGGGTACACCTGGCTACACCTTC,CSVEERGTPGYTF
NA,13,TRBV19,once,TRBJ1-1,TGTGCCAGTACTATACCTTCAGCGGCTGAAGCTTTCTTT,CASTIPSAAEAFF
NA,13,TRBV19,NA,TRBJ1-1,NA,CASTNSVGQGSFF
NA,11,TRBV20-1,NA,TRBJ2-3,TGCAGTGCTAGGGCAAAAGATACGCAGTATTTT,CSARAKDTQYF
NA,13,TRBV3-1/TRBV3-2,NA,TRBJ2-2,TGTGCCAGCAGTAAACTGAACACCGGGGAGCTGTTTTTT,CASSKLNTGELFF
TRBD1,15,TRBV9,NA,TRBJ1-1,TGTGCCAGCAGCCCTAGACAGGGAGGGAACACTGAAGCTTTCTTT,CASSPRQGGNTEAFF
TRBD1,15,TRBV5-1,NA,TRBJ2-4,TGCGCCAGCAGCCCACAGGGGGCGACCAAAAACATTCAGTACTTC,CASSPQGATKNIQYF
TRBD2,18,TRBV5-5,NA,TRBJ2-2,TGTGCCAGCAGCTTGTTGATCCGGGGGGGAACTGGCACCGGGGAGCTGTTTTTT,CASSLLIRGGTGTGELFF
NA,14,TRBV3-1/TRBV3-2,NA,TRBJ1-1,TGTGCCAGCAGTCTCTCGGGGGGGAACACTGAAGCTTTCTTT,CASSLSGGNTEAFF
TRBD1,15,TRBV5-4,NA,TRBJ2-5,TGTGCCAGCAGCGCCGGACAGGGAAGGAGGGAGACCCAGTACTTC,CASSAGQGRRETQYF
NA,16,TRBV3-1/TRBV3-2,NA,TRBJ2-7,TGTGCCAGCAGCCAAGGGTTACTATCCCACGACGTAGAGCAGTACTTC,CASSQGLLSHDVEQYF
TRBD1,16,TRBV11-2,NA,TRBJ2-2,TGTGCCAGCAGCTCTCCGGGACAGGCGATCACCGGGGAGCTGTTTTTT,CASSSPGQAITGELFF
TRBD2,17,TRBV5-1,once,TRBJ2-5,TGCGCCAGCAGCCATGCAGGACTAGCGGGCGCACAAGAGACCCAGTACTTC,CASSHAGLAGAQETQYF
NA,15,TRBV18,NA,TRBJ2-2,TGTGCCAGCTCACCACCGTTGGCAGTCACCGGGGAGCTGTTTTTT,CASSPPLAVTGELFF
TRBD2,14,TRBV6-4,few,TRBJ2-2,TGTGCCACTACTCCCTCGGGGGGCACCGGGGAGCTGTTTTTT,CATTPSGGTGELFF
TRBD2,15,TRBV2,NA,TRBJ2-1,TGTGCCAGCAGTGTCCTAGCGGGGGGGCCGGATGAGCAGTTCTTC,CASSVLAGGPDEQFF
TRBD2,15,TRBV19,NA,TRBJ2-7,TGTGCCAGTAGTAACCTAGCGGGGGTGATCTACGAGCAGTACTTC,CASSNLAGVIYEQYF
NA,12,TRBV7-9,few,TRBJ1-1,TGTGCCAGCAGCCACACTCAGGGCGAAGCTTTCTTT,CASSHTQGEAFF
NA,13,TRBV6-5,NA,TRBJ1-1,TGTGCCACAGGGGTTCTGTCTTACACTGAAGCTTTCTTT,CATGVLSYTEAFF
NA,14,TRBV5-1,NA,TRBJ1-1,TGCGCCAGCAGCTCCAGGGGTGAGAACACTGAAGCTTTCTTT,CASSSRGENTEAFF
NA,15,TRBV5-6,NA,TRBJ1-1,TGTGCCAGCAGCTTGGGGACAGCAACCAACACTGAAGCTTTCTTT,CASSLGTATNTEAFF
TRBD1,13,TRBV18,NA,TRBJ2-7,TGTGCCAGCTGTCCCGGGACAGGCGACGAGCAGTACTTC,CASCPGTGDEQYF
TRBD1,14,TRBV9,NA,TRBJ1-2,TGTGCCAGCAGCGTAGGTCAGGGGGCTTCTGGCTACACCTTC,CASSVGQGASGYTF
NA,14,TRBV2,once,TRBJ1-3,TGTGCCAGCAGAGGAGCTACCCCTGGAAACACCATATATTTT,CASRGATPGNTIYF
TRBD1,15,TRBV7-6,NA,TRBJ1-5,TGTGCCAGCAGCCGGGGACAGGGGCCGAATCAGCCCCAGCATTTT,CASSRGQGPNQPQHF
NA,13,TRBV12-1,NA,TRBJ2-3,TGTGCCAGCAGCCCGGCAGGAACAGATACGCAGTATTTT,CASSPAGTDTQYF
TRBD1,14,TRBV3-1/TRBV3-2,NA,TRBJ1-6,TGTGCCAGCAGCCAGCGACAGGGCAATTCACCCCTCCACTTT,CASSQRQGNSPLHF
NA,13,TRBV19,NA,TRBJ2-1,TGTGCCAGTAGTATAGCACATCCCCATGAGCAGTTCTTC,CASSIAHPHEQFF
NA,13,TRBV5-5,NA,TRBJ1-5,TGTGCCAGCAGTTTCGACAGCCATCAGCCCCAGCATTTT,CASSFDSHQPQHF
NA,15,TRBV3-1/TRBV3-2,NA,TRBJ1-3,TGTGCCAGCAGCCACGCACCTAGGTCTGGAAACACCATATATTTT,CASSHAPRSGNTIYF